This T cell receptor beta chain stems from a study of blood T cell repertoires in COVID-19. As for the study in general: Specimens from acute and convalescent COVID-19 originated in the United States, Italy and Spain. T cells, B-cell-depleted T cells, or PBMCs supplied cDNA or gDNA.

Per the authors' pipeline: Nucleated cell counts were estimated from reference gene primer amplification. Using immunoSEQ multiplex PCR, the repertoire was profiled, and TCRdb retains in-frame clones only, with some absent. From that table come the V and J calls and clone size; the DNA was used to work out D and trimming. The data contain 200,000 or so clones, approximately 80% of them singletons. CDR1 and CDR2 from the germline V gene are WNHNN and SYGVQD (reference sequence). CDR3 length: 13 residues. Trimming removed 4 bases from V and 4 bases from J, with 10 bases in between. Sequencing used peripheral blood. The receptor's source is an elderly woman with acute or convalescent COVID-19. The rearrangement uses TRBV10-1 and TRBJ1-2; D gene unclear. The CDR3 is CASSAKRSYGYTF. CDR3 sequence (DNA): TGCGCCAGCAGTGCGAAACGTAGCTATGGCTACACCTTC.